What follows are 20 T cell receptor beta chains derived from one specimen sequenced in a study of monozygotic twins with inflammatory bowel disease. TCRdb reprocessed the 5' RACE reads, keeping one entry per CDR3 protein, no DNA. Recorded for this sample: around 220,000 distinct CDR3 sequences. Source material: blood. The receptors stem from a human donor with ulcerative colitis or Crohn's disease, or a healthy co-twin of an affected twin (not recorded which).

The chain employs TRBV6-2 or TRBV6-3 and TRBJ1-1. Germline V gene lookup returns CDR1 MNHEY and CDR2 SVGEGT. The CDR3 is 14 residues long. The CDR3 protein is CASSYSARTTEAFF.

The chain couples TRBV18 to TRBJ1-5; the TCRdb D gene call, TRBD1, has no DNA to confirm it. The CDR3 covers 15 residues. The germline V gene encodes CDR1 KGHSH and CDR2 LQKENI. The CDR3 spells CASSPGTTSNQPQHF.

The chain uses TRBV12-5 and TRBJ2-1. The CDR3 has 14 residues. Germline V lookup: CDR1 LGHNT, CDR2 FRNRAP. CDR3 region: CASGFEGLYNEQFF.

The rearrangement joins TRBV4-2 to TRBJ2-4; there is no DNA to check the TCRdb D call of TRBD2. Per the germline V gene, CDR1 is LGHNA and CDR2 is YNFKEQ. The CDR3 extends over 18 amino acids. The CDR3 reads CASSQGGPVGGRRNIQYF.

This rearrangement joins TRBV20-1 to TRBJ2-1; TCRdb selects TRBD2, and the lack of DNA leaves this call unchecked. The CDR3 contains 14 residues. The germline gives CDR1 DFQATT, CDR2 SNEGSKA (reference sequence). The CDR3 loop is CSARAGVPYREQFF.

The V and J genes are TRBV27 and TRBJ2-1; TCRdb picks TRBD2, but there is no DNA to check that call. This CDR3 has 15 residues. CDR1 is MNHEY and CDR2 is SMNVEV in the germline V gene (reference sequence). The CDR3 protein is CASSSTSLSVNEQFF.

CDR3 residues: CSVGDRGLTGELFF. The chain has TRBV29-1 and TRBJ2-2; TCRdb's assignment of TRBD1 cannot be checked, as there is no DNA. The CDR3 spans 14 residues. Germline V gene sequence: CDR1 SQVTM, CDR2 ANQGSEA.

The V gene is TRBV4-3, the J gene TRBJ1-6. The CDR3 totals 15 residues. The germline V gene encodes CDR1 LGHNA and CDR2 YSLEER. The CDR3 here is CASSQVVGYGSPLHF.

The chain couples TRBV9 to TRBJ2-7; TCRdb's D call, TRBD1, is unchecked because there is no DNA. CDR1 is SGDLS, CDR2 YYNGEE, per germline. The CDR3 spans 14 residues. CDR3 amino acids: CASSVAGGPYEQYF.

The CDR3 reads CASSKTGDYEQYF. The rearrangement links TRBV2 to TRBJ2-7; with no DNA, the TCRdb D assignment of TRBD1 cannot be verified. The germline V gene has CDR1 SNHLY and CDR2 FYNNEI. There are 13 residues in the CDR3.

V gene TRBV6-1 combines with J gene TRBJ1-6; TCRdb names TRBD1, which stays unverified in the absence of DNA. Looked up from germline, CDR1 is MNHNS and CDR2 is SASEGT. There are 15 residues in the CDR3. This CDR3 is CASSTEGTGVSPLHF.

This chain uses TRBV27 with TRBJ2-1; TCRdb outputs TRBD1, but without DNA this stays unchecked. Per germline, CDR1 MNHEY and CDR2 SMNVEV (reference sequence). The CDR3 has 15 amino acids. The CDR3 here is CASSPEDSSYNEQFF.

The chain combines TRBV4-3 with TRBJ2-1; TCRdb designates TRBD2, a call that cannot be tested without DNA. The CDR3 totals 17 residues. CDR1 is LGHNA, CDR2 YSLEER, per germline. The CDR3 protein is CASSPTSGRALDNEQFF.

This chain connects TRBV7-9 to TRBJ1-1. Germline values: CDR1 SEHNR, CDR2 FQNEAQ (reference sequence). This CDR3 comprises 14 residues. The CDR3 is CASSLEAMTPEAFF.

The rearrangement uses TRBV7-6 and TRBJ2-1; TCRdb lists TRBD2, though no DNA is available to test this call. Germline values: CDR1 SGHVS, CDR2 FNYEAQ. CDR3 length: 16 amino acids. The CDR3 protein is CASSPGEGGVYNEQFF.

The J gene is TRBJ1-2, the V gene TRBV7-9. This CDR3 has 12 amino acids. Germline CDR1 and CDR2: SEHNR and FQNEAQ (reference sequence). CDR3 residues: CASSFGDRGYTF.

This chain links TRBV18 with TRBJ1-4. The CDR3 loop spans 18 amino acids. Germline CDR1 is KGHSH and CDR2 is LQKENI. The CDR3 sequence: CASSLMGPSGAPNEKLFF.

The chain couples TRBV29-1 to TRBJ2-1. There are 14 residues in the CDR3. Germline V gene data show CDR1 as SQVTM and CDR2 as ANQGSEA. The CDR3 sequence is CSVGNAYFDNEQFF.

The chain employs TRBV7-2 and TRBJ2-7; without DNA, the TCRdb call of TRBD1 cannot be checked. The CDR3 sequence is 13 residues long. Germline lookup yields CDR1 SGHTA and CDR2 FQGNSA. This chain's CDR3 is CASSFLQGNEQYF.

The chain joins TRBV27 to TRBJ1-6. Germline V gene sequence: CDR1 MNHEY, CDR2 SMNVEV (reference sequence). The CDR3 is 13 residues long. The CDR3 sequence is CASSLVVNSPLHF.